This is a list of T cell receptor beta chains from one sample in a study of T cells in Graves' hyperthyroidism and ophthalmopathy. TCRdb analysed the multiplex PCR reads with MiXCR anew, one entry per CDR3 protein. The sample has more than 650,000 distinct CDR3 sequences; around 13% are singletons. Sequencing input: blood. The source is a young woman with Graves' hyperthyroidism. Both conserved end residues are part of each CDR3. A D gene is named only where the DNA matches it firmly. Rows may omit the clone size; those that give it use once, few, many or a size class.

j_gene,abundance,v_gene,d_gene,CDR3nt,CDR3aa
TRBJ2-2,NA,TRBV19,NA,TGTGCCAGTAGTGTACCTCAGGGGCCCTTACACCCCGGGGAGCTGTTTTTT,CASSVPQGPLHPGELFF
TRBJ2-5,NA,TRBV20-1,NA,TGCAGTGCTAGTCTGTGGGAGACCCAGTACTTC,CSASLWETQYF
TRBJ2-7,many,TRBV6-5,TRBD2,TGTGCCAGCAGTTACAGGGGACTAGCGGGAGACGAGCAGTACTTC,CASSYRGLAGDEQYF
TRBJ1-1,many,TRBV18,NA,TGTGCCAGCTCAGGGGGCAGAAACACTGAAGCTTTCTTT,CASSGGRNTEAFF
TRBJ1-5,few,TRBV4-3,NA,TGCGCCAGCAGCCCCGACCTTCCAGGCAAGCCCCAGCATTTT,CASSPDLPGKPQHF
TRBJ1-5,few,TRBV20-1,NA,TGCAGTGCTAGAGAGGGGTTTTGGAATCAGCCCCAGCATTTT,CSAREGFWNQPQHF
TRBJ1-1,many,TRBV11-2,NA,TGTGCCAGCAGCTTTGGCTGGGAACCGAACACTGAAGCTTTCTTT,CASSFGWEPNTEAFF
TRBJ2-7,NA,TRBV7-9,NA,TGTGCCAGCAGCCCTCCGTCAGGGCAGGGGTCGAAGTACGAGCAGTACTTC,CASSPPSGQGSKYEQYF
TRBJ2-7,many,TRBV2,TRBD1,TGTGCCAGCTCTGGACAGGTCAACTACGAGCAGTACTTC,CASSGQVNYEQYF
TRBJ2-1,NA,TRBV27,NA,TGTGCCAGCAGTTTATTGGGGGGCCGATTGGAGAATGAGCAGTTCTTC,CASSLLGGRLENEQFF
TRBJ1-2,many,TRBV5-6,NA,TGTGCCAGCACCCTAATACTGAACTATGGCTACACCTTC,CASTLILNYGYTF